Listed below are T cell receptor beta chains from one sample, sequenced in a study of cytomegalovirus exposure and HLA in healthy donors. Sequencing used immunoSEQ multiplex PCR; TCRdb keeps in-frame clones, though not all of them. This sample has under 200,000 clones, with around 82% found just once. The sample taken for sequencing was PBMCs. The source is a young woman in good health and CMV-seropositive. Both conserved end residues are part of each CDR3. Fields, in order: J gene, D gene, V gene, clone size, CDR3 DNA, CDR3 protein. A D gene is named only where the DNA matches it firmly. A clone size is listed for some rows: how often the clone was seen (once, few, many), or a class if it is expanded.

TRBJ1-2	TRBD1	TRBV28	-	TGTGCCAGCAGTTTCCCCGGGACAGATGTGGGCTACACCTTC	CASSFPGTDVGYTF
TRBJ2-7	-	TRBV5-5	-	TGTGCCAGCAGCCGGGATCCTTACGAGCAGTACTTC	CASSRDPYEQYF
TRBJ1-2	-	TRBV30	-	TGTGCCTGGAGTCCACGAGGTGTGCACCACTTC	CAWSPRGVHHF
TRBJ1-1	TRBD1	TRBV28	-	TGTGCCAGCAGTTATGCAGGGGGCGCGGGCACTGAAGCTTTCTTT	CASSYAGGAGTEAFF
TRBJ2-2	-	TRBV7-9	few	TGTGCCAGCAGCTTAAGCGGTGACGGGAACACCGGGGAGCTGTTTTTT	CASSLSGDGNTGELFF
TRBJ2-1	TRBD2	TRBV5-8	-	TGTGCCAGCAGCTTTCCGGGACTAGTAGCCGCCTACAATGAGCAGTTCTTC	CASSFPGLVAAYNEQFF
TRBJ2-7	-	TRBV30	-	TGTGCCTGGAGTGGAGCCTACGAGCAGTACTTC	CAWSGAYEQYF
TRBJ2-5	TRBD1	TRBV30	few	TGTGCCTGGAGGCCGGGACAGGGGGTTAGAGAGACCCAGTACTTC	CAWRPGQGVRETQYF
TRBJ1-6	TRBD1	TRBV2	-	TGTGCCAGCAGCGTGGACAGGACTAATTCACCCCTCCACTTT	CASSVDRTNSPLHF
TRBJ1-3	-	TRBV7-6	-	TGTGCCAGCAGCTTAGTGCGGGGCTCTGGAAACACCATATATTTT	CASSLVRGSGNTIYF
TRBJ2-2	TRBD1	TRBV5-8	-	TGTGCCAGCAGCTCTACACAGGGGCTAACGAACACCGGGGAGCTGTTTTTT	CASSSTQGLTNTGELFF
TRBJ1-6	-	TRBV5-6	-	TGTGCCAGCAGCTTGGTCCAGGGAGGGTATAATTCACCCCTCCACTTT	CASSLVQGGYNSPLHF
TRBJ1-2	-	TRBV6-5	-	TGTGCCAGCAGTCCCCTAGGCTCCGGCTACACCTTC	CASSPLGSGYTF
TRBJ1-3	-	TRBV2	-	TGTGCCAGCAGTGAGCCCAGGGGAACTGGAAACACCATATATTTT	CASSEPRGTGNTIYF
TRBJ1-3	-	TRBV5-6	-	TGTGCCAGCAGCTTGATAGGAGAGGGCTCTGGAAACACCATATATTTT	CASSLIGEGSGNTIYF
TRBJ1-1	-	TRBV5-1	-	TGCGCCAGCAGCTTGACAACGTACGGGTCCAACACTGAAGCTTTCTTT	CASSLTTYGSNTEAFF
TRBJ1-4	TRBD1	TRBV7-9	-	TGTGCCAGCAGCTCCACAGGGGGAACTAATGAAAAACTGTTTTTT	CASSSTGGTNEKLFF
TRBJ1-1	-	TRBV28	-	TGTGCCAGCAGCACAGGGTCGCGGACTGAAGCTTTCTTT	CASSTGSRTEAFF
TRBJ1-2	TRBD1	TRBV4-3	-	TGCGCCAGCAAAGACAGGGGGGACTATGGCTACACCTTC	CASKDRGDYGYTF
TRBJ2-7	-	TRBV19	-	TGTGCCAGTAGTATCGACAACGAGCAGTACTTC	CASSIDNEQYF
TRBJ2-1	TRBD2	TRBV5-1	-	TGCGCCAGCAGCTTGGCCGCTGGACTAGCGGGAGGCAATGAGCAGTTCTTC	CASSLAAGLAGGNEQFF
TRBJ2-3	TRBD2	TRBV10-3	-	TGTGCCATCAGTGAGGGCGGGAGAACGTCAGATACGCAGTATTTT	CAISEGGRTSDTQYF
TRBJ1-4	-	TRBV5-1	-	TGCGCCAGCAGGGTCGACAGCACTAATGAAAAACTGTTTTTT	CASRVDSTNEKLFF
TRBJ2-7	-	TRBV6-6	-	TGTGCCAGCAGCTATCGGACAGCCAGCTCCTACGAGCAGTACTTC	CASSYRTASSYEQYF
TRBJ2-5	-	TRBV7-9	few	TGTGCCAGCAGCCCACGGAGGGCCTCGGAGACCCAGTACTTC	CASSPRRASETQYF
TRBJ2-3	TRBD2	TRBV28	-	TGTGCCAGCAGTGTAGCGGGGGCCTATACGCAGTATTTT	CASSVAGAYTQYF
TRBJ2-7	-	TRBV5-3	once	TGTGCCAGAAGCCACATCACCTACGAGCAGTACTTC	CARSHITYEQYF
TRBJ2-7	TRBD2	TRBV6-1	-	TGTGCCAGCAGGTACGGAATGGCGGGAGCTCTCGAGCAGTACTTC	CASRYGMAGALEQYF
TRBJ2-1	TRBD2	TRBV5-1	once	TGCGCCAGCAGCCCCAACCCTCAGACTAGCTATGAGCAGTTCTTC	CASSPNPQTSYEQFF
TRBJ2-7	TRBD1	TRBV6-1	-	TGTGCCAGCACTATGGACAGGGGATACGAGCAGTACTTC	CASTMDRGYEQYF
TRBJ1-1	TRBD1	TRBV4-3	few	TGCGCCAGCAGCCAAGGGACAGGGGCGAGGCCTGAAGCTTTCTTT	CASSQGTGARPEAFF
TRBJ2-5	-	TRBV5-4	-	TGTGCCAGCAGCTTGGCAGACAACGTGGAGACCCAGTACTTC	CASSLADNVETQYF
TRBJ2-1	TRBD2	TRBV27	-	TGTGCCAGCAGTTTAGGTCTAGCGGGGATAGCGATTGAGCAGTTCTTC	CASSLGLAGIAIEQFF
TRBJ2-1	-	TRBV9	-	TGTGCCAGCAGCGTACTCGGGGGAGCATACAATGAGCAGTTCTTC	CASSVLGGAYNEQFF
TRBJ1-6	TRBD1	TRBV7-3	-	TGTGCCAGCAGCCTCCTAGCAGGGGGTAATTCACCCCTCCACTTT	CASSLLAGGNSPLHF
TRBJ1-3	-	TRBV5-6	-	TGTGCCAGCAGCTTGGCGCAGGGCAGGGCGGGAAACACCATATATTTT	CASSLAQGRAGNTIYF
TRBJ1-3	-	TRBV5-4	-	TGTGCCAGCAGACGACGGGGCTCTGGAAACACCATATATTTT	CASRRRGSGNTIYF
TRBJ1-3	-	TRBV10-3	-	TGTGCCATCAGTGAGTCGATAGTCTCCTCCTCTGGAAACACCATATATTTT	CAISESIVSSSGNTIYF
TRBJ2-1	-	TRBV7-9	-	TGTGCCAGCAGCTCAGTGCGTGGGAGGCCCTCCTACAATGAGCAGTTCTTC	CASSSVRGRPSYNEQFF
TRBJ1-2	-	TRBV12-5	-	TGTGCTAGTGGTTTAGGACCGGACAGTTCGGGCGGCTACACCTTC	CASGLGPDSSGGYTF
TRBJ1-1	TRBD1	TRBV13	once	TGTGCCAGCAGCTTAGTAGGAGGGACAGGGCTGAACACTGAAGCTTTCTTT	CASSLVGGTGLNTEAFF
TRBJ2-7	-	TRBV2	-	TGTGCCAGCAGCGCCCGAGGACGGACTTCCTACGAGCAGTACTTC	CASSARGRTSYEQYF
TRBJ2-1	-	TRBV7-9	few	TGTGCCAGCAGCCCGGACAGCCATAGTGAGCAGTTCTTC	CASSPDSHSEQFF
TRBJ1-1	-	TRBV11-2	-	TGTGCCAGCAGCTTAGGGGAGTGGACGAACACTGAAGCTTTCTTT	CASSLGEWTNTEAFF
TRBJ2-7	-	TRBV5-1	-	TGCGCCAGCAGCTCGGGGGACCATCGAACCTACGAGCAGTACTTC	CASSSGDHRTYEQYF
TRBJ2-5	-	TRBV30	once	TGTGCCTGCGATTCAGGGTCACGAAGTTCTGGGGAGACCCAGTACTTC	CACDSGSRSSGETQYF
TRBJ1-2	-	TRBV7-9	-	TGTGCCAGCAGCATCACTGAAAACTATGGCTACACCTTC	CASSITENYGYTF
TRBJ2-1	TRBD2	TRBV5-1	-	TGCGCCAGCAGCCCTAGCGGCTTAGTTTTTGGGGGCAATGAGCAGTTCTTC	CASSPSGLVFGGNEQFF